Listed below are T cell receptor beta chains from one sample, sequenced in a study of cytomegalovirus exposure and HLA in healthy donors. Profiling relied on immunoSEQ multiplex PCR, and the TCRdb table lists in-frame clones only, not all of them. The sample records about 130,000 clones, around 82% being singletons. The sample comprised PBMCs. These receptors were obtained from a boy aged 10-17 years in good health and CMV-seronegative. Each CDR3 is given with its conserved first and last residue. D genes are given only for firm matches. The size field is filled for only some rows; it gives once, few, many or a size class.

clone size | J gene | D gene | V gene | CDR3 length | CDR3 DNA | CDR3 protein
- | TRBJ1-6 | TRBD1 | TRBV12-5 | 15 | TGTGCTAGTGGCACTGCGACAGGGGTAAATTCACCCCTCCACTTT | CASGTATGVNSPLHF
- | TRBJ1-3 | - | TRBV30 | 12 | TGTGCCTGGAGCCCGGGAGGAAACACCATATATTTT | CAWSPGGNTIYF
- | TRBJ2-6 | TRBD1 | TRBV13 | 19 | TGTGCCAGCAGCGCAAGGGACAGGGGGCTTGGAAGTGGGGCCAACGTCCTGACTTTC | CASSARDRGLGSGANVLTF
- | TRBJ1-1 | - | TRBV29-1 | 13 | TGCAGCGTCGGGGGGCGCCAGAACACTGAAGCTTTCTTT | CSVGGRQNTEAFF
few | TRBJ2-2 | TRBD2 | TRBV6-1 | 16 | TGTGCCAGCAGTGAACTAGGCGGGAGGGAAACCGGGGAGCTGTTTTTT | CASSELGGRETGELFF
- | TRBJ2-3 | TRBD2 | TRBV4-2 | 15 | TGTGCCAGCAGCCCGGGTAGCGGGGACACAGATACGCAGTATTTT | CASSPGSGDTDTQYF
few | TRBJ2-7 | - | TRBV27 | 17 | TGTGCCAGCAGATTAAGGTCGGCGGGGCCCCTTTCCTACGAGCAGTACTTC | CASRLRSAGPLSYEQYF
once | TRBJ1-5 | - | TRBV15 | 16 | TGTGCCACCAGCAGAGGGGACACCCTGCTTCATCAGCCCCAGCATTTT | CATSRGDTLLHQPQHF
- | TRBJ2-7 | - | TRBV18 | 13 | TGTGCCAGCCACTCCACCGCAGGGTACGAGCAGTACTTC | CASHSTAGYEQYF
few | TRBJ2-1 | - | TRBV6-5 | 16 | TGTGCCAGCAGTTACTCGACAGGACTAGACCTCAATGAGCAGTTCTTC | CASSYSTGLDLNEQFF
- | TRBJ2-7 | TRBD1 | TRBV5-1 | 17 | TGCGCCAGCAGCTTGGCTGGGACAGGGTTGGGCTTCTACGAGCAGTACTTC | CASSLAGTGLGFYEQYF
- | TRBJ1-1 | TRBD1 | TRBV10-3 | 13 | TGTGCCATCGGGACAGGGGAAAAAACTGAAGCTTTCTTT | CAIGTGEKTEAFF
once | TRBJ1-1 | - | TRBV9 | 13 | TGTGCCAGCAGCGCGAGCCTGACAGGTGAAGCTTTCTTT | CASSASLTGEAFF
once | TRBJ1-2 | TRBD1 | TRBV5-8 | 13 | TGTGCCAGCAGCCAGGACAGGGACTATGGCTACACCTTC | CASSQDRDYGYTF
- | TRBJ2-4 | - | TRBV6-7 | 13 | TGTGCCAGCCCAGGGTTGGCCAAAAACATTCAGTACTTC | CASPGLAKNIQYF
- | TRBJ2-7 | - | TRBV9 | 16 | TGTGCCAGCAGCGTAGGTGGTAGTTGGGAGAGGAACGAGCAGTACTTC | CASSVGGSWERNEQYF